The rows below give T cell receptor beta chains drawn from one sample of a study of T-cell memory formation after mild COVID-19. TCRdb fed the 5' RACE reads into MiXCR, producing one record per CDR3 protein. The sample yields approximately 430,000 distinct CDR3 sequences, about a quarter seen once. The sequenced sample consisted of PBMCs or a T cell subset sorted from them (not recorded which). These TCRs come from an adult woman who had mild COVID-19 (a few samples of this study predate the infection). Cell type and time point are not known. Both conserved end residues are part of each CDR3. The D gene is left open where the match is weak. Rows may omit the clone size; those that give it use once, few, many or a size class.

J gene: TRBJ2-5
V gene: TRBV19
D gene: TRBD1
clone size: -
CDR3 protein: CASSPRTGAGETQYF
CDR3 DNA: TGTGCCAGTAGTCCTCGGACAGGGGCGGGAGAGACCCAGTACTTC

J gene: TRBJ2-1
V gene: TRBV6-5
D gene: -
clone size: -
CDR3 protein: CASQGGSSYNEQFF
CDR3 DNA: TGTGCCAGCCAGGGGGGGAGCTCCTACAATGAGCAGTTCTTC

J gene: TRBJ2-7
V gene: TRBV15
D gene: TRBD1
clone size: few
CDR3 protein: CATSSGTGSYEQYF
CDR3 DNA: TGTGCCACCAGCAGCGGGACAGGCTCCTACGAGCAGTACTTC

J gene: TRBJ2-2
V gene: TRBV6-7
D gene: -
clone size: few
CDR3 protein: CASSYWTLGSEELFF
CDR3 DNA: TGTGCCAGCAGTTACTGGACTCTGGGGTCAGAGGAGCTGTTTTTT

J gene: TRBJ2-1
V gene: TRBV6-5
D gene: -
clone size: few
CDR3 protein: CASSYRHILSYNEQFF
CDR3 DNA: TGTGCCAGCAGTTACAGGCACATACTATCCTACAATGAGCAGTTCTTC

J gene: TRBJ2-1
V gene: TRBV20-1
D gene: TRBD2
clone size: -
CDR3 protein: CSARVPTSPLNEQFF
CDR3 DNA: TGCAGTGCTAGGGTCCCGACTAGCCCCCTCAATGAGCAGTTCTTC

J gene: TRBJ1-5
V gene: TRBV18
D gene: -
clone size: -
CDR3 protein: CASSPLGEDTRGNQPQHF
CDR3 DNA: TGTGCCAGCTCACCACTGGGTGAAGATACGCGGGGCAATCAGCCCCAGCATTTT

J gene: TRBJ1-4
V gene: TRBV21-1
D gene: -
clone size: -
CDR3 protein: CASIEQGDGEKLFF
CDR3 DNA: TGTGCCAGCATCGAACAGGGTGATGGTGAAAAACTGTTTTTT

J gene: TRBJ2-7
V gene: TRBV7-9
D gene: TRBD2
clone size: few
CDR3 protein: CASSSEGGPSYEQYF
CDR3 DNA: TGTGCCAGCAGCTCCGAGGGAGGGCCCTCCTACGAGCAGTACTTC

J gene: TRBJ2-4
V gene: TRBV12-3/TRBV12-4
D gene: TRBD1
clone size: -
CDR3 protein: CASRAGTGGAKNIQYF
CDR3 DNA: TGTGCCAGCAGAGCTGGGACAGGGGGAGCCAAAAACATTCAGTACTTC

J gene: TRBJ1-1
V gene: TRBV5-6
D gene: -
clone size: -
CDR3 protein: CASSPWVRSTEAFF
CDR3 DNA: TGTGCCAGCAGCCCCTGGGTGCGCAGCACTGAAGCTTTCTTT

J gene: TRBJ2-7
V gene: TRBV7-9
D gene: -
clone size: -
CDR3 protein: CASSHGPGQYF
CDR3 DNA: TGTGCCAGCAGCCATGGTCCCGGGCAGTACTTC

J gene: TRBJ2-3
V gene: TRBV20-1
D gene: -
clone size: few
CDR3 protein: CSARTGQWAAADTQYF
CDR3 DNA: TGCAGTGCTAGAACAGGCCAGTGGGCAGCGGCCGATACGCAGTATTTT

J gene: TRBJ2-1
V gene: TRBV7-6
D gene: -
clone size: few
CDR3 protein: CASSPLVGGSEQFF
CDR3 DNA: TGTGCCAGCAGCCCCTTAGTTGGGGGCAGTGAGCAGTTCTTC

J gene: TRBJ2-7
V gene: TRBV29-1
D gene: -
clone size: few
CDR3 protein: CSVCWDSYEQYF
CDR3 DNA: TGCAGCGTTTGCTGGGATTCCTACGAGCAGTACTTC

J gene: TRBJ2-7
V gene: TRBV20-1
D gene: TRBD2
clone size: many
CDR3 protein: CSARMGLAGDEEQYF
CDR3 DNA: TGCAGTGCTAGGATGGGACTAGCGGGAGACGAAGAGCAGTACTTC

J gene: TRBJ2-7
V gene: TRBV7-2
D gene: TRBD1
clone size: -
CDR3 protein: CASSGRQGAYEQYF
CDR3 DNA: TGTGCCAGCAGCGGCCGACAGGGGGCCTACGAGCAGTACTTC

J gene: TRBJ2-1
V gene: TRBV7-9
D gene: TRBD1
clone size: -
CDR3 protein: CASTGTGVQDEQFF
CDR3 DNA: TGTGCCAGCACCGGGACAGGAGTTCAGGATGAGCAGTTCTTC

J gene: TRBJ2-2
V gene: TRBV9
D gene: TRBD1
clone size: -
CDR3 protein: CASSVQAGGNTGELFF
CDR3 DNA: TGTGCCAGCAGCGTACAGGCAGGGGGGAACACCGGGGAGCTGTTTTTT

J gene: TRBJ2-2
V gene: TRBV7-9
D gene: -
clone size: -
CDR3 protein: CASSPFAGELFF
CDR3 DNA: TGTGCCAGCAGCCCATTTGCAGGGGAGCTGTTTTTT

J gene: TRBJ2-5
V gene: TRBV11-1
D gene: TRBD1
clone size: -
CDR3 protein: CASSNSDRGTGTQYF
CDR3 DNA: TGTGCCAGCAGCAATAGTGACAGGGGAACCGGGACCCAGTACTTC

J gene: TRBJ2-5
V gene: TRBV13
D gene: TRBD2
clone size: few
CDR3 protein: CASTYSGGAYQETQYF
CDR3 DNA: TGTGCCAGCACGTATAGCGGGGGAGCGTACCAAGAGACCCAGTACTTC

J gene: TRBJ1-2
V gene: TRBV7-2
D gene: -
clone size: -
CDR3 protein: CASSLGPSYGYTF
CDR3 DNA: TGTGCCAGCAGCTTAGGTCCATCCTATGGCTACACCTTC

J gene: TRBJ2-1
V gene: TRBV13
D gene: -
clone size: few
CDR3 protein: CASSDRSEQFF
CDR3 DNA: TGTGCCAGCAGCGACCGTAGTGAGCAGTTCTTC

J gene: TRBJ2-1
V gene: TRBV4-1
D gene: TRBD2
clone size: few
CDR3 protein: CASSQELAGVSAYNEQFF
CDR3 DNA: TGCGCCAGCAGCCAAGAACTAGCGGGGGTTAGCGCCTACAATGAGCAGTTCTTC

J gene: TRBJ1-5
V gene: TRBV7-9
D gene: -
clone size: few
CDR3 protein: CASSLGEGDQPQHF
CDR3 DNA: TGTGCCAGCAGCTTAGGGGAGGGTGATCAGCCCCAGCATTTT

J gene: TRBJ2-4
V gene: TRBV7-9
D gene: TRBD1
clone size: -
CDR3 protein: CASSPTDRHIAKNIQYF
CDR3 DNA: TGTGCCAGCAGCCCGACGGACAGGCATATAGCCAAAAACATTCAGTACTTC

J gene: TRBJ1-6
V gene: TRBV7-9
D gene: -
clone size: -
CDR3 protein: CASSGQGINSPLHF
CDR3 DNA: TGTGCCAGCAGTGGTCAGGGTATTAATTCACCCCTCCACTTT

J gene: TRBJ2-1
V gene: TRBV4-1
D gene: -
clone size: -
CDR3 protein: CASSQANRDNEQFF
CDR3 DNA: TGCGCCAGCAGCCAAGCAAACAGGGACAATGAGCAGTTCTTC

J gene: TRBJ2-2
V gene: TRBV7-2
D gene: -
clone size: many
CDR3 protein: CASSLILTGELFF
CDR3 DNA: TGTGCCAGCAGCTTAATTTTGACCGGGGAGCTGTTTTTT

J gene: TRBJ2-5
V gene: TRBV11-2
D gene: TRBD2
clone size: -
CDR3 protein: CASSLGNTGGETQYF
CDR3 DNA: TGTGCCAGCAGCTTAGGAAATACGGGGGGGGAGACCCAGTACTTC

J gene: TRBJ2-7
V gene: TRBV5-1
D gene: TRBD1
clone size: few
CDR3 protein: CASIDRGEQYF
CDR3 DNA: TGCGCCAGCATCGACAGGGGCGAGCAGTACTTC

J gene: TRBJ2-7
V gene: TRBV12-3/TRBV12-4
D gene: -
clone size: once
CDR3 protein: CASTRGALCSYEQYF
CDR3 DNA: TGTGCCAGCACCCGGGGGGCCTTATGTTCCTACGAGCAGTACTTC

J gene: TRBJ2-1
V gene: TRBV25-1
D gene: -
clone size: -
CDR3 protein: CASSEYRRGRWVNEQFF
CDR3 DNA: TGTGCCAGCAGTGAATATAGGAGGGGGCGATGGGTCAATGAGCAGTTCTTC

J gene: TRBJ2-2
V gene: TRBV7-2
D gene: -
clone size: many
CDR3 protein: CASSLGGANTGELFF
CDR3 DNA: TGTGCCAGCAGTTTGGGCGGTGCGAACACCGGGGAGCTGTTTTTT

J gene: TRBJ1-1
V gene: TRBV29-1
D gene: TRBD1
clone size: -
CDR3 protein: CSVDAFLGISDRGYTEAFF
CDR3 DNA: TGCAGCGTTGATGCTTTTCTGGGGATTTCTGACAGGGGCTACACTGAAGCTTTCTTT

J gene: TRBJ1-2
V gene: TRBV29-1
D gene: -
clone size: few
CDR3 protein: CSAAGDTF
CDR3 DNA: TGCAGCGCGGCCGGGGACACCTTC

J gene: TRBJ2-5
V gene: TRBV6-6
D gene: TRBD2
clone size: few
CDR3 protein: CASSYFFPGTSGIQETQYF
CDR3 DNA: TGTGCCAGCAGTTACTTTTTCCCCGGCACTAGCGGGATCCAAGAGACCCAGTACTTC

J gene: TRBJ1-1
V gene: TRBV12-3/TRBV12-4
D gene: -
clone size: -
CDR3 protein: CASSRSGSRTEAFF
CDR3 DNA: TGTGCCAGCAGCCGATCTGGCTCTAGAACTGAAGCTTTCTTT

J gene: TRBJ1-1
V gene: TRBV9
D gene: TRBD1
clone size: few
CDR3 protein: CASSAGQGVNTEAFF
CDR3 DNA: TGTGCCAGCAGCGCAGGACAGGGAGTGAACACTGAAGCTTTCTTT

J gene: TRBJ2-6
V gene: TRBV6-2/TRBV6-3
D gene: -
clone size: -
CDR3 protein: CASSSFGKKASFSGANVLTF
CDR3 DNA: TGTGCCAGCAGTTCCTTCGGTAAAAAAGCGAGCTTCTCTGGGGCCAACGTCCTGACTTTC

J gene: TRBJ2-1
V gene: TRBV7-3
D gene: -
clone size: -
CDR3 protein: CASSSTSLAYNEQFF
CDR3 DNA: TGTGCCAGCAGCTCAACTAGTCTAGCCTACAATGAGCAGTTCTTC

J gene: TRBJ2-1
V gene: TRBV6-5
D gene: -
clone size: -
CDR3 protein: CASSPLRAGQSYNEQFF
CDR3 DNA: TGTGCCAGCAGTCCCCTTAGGGCGGGGCAATCTTACAATGAGCAGTTCTTC